Presented here are 25 T cell receptor beta chains from one specimen sequenced in a study of OX40 agonist ivuxolimab in advanced cancers. Sequencing used immunoSEQ multiplex PCR; TCRdb keeps in-frame clones, though not all of them. This sample has 53,000 or so clones, with around nine tenths found just once. The sequencing here drew on CD4+ or CD8+ T cells sorted from blood, taken in a trial of the OX40 agonist ivuxolimab. These receptors all stem from an adult with an advanced solid tumor such as melanoma, head and neck, liver or kidney cancer.

The CDR3: CASSPGGEYGYTF. The CDR3 DNA reads TGTGCCAGCAGCCCCGGAGGGGAATATGGCTACACCTTC. The gene calls are TRBV6-5 and TRBJ1-2, with D possibly being TRBD1 (5 bases). Trimming took 6 bases from V and 5 from J, leaving 13 bases between them. Germline assignment: CDR1 MNHEY and CDR2 SVGAGI. The CDR3 totals 13 residues.

The J gene is TRBJ1-2, the V gene TRBV15, with D uncertain. The CDR3 consists of 14 residues. Trimming pared 8 bases from V and 8 bases from J, leaving 21 bases between. The germline V gene has CDR1 LNHNV and CDR2 YYDKDF (reference sequence). Here the CDR3 DNA reads TGTGCCACCTCGGGTGCAGGCCCCTCGGAGGGCTACACCTTC. Translated, it gives CATSGAGPSEGYTF.

The chain uses TRBV9 and TRBJ2-7, with 8 bases aligning to TRBD2. Germline V lookup: CDR1 SGDLS, CDR2 YYNGEE. CDR3 length equals 15 residues. V was clipped by 2 bases and J by 2 bases; unmatched bases: 6. The DNA for the CDR3 is TGTGCCAGCAGCGTGCGGGGGGACGAAGCCTACGAGCAGTACTTC. Encoded protein: CASSVRGDEAYEQYF.

The chain has TRBV28 and TRBJ2-1, with D perhaps matching TRBD2 (6 bases). Germline V gene sequence: CDR1 MDHEN, CDR2 SYDVKM. This CDR3 is built from 12 residues. With 6 bases removed from V and 4 bases from J, the gap between germline ends came to 7 bases. The CDR3 nucleotides read TGTGCCAGCAGGGGGGGATACAATGAGCAGTTCTTC. Translation: CASRGGYNEQFF.

The rearrangement joins TRBV10-1 to TRBJ2-1, with 13 bases identical to TRBD2. The CDR3 runs to 15 residues. CDR1 WNHNN and CDR2 SYGVQD come from the germline V gene (reference sequence). The ends lost 4 bases at V and 7 bases at J; junction bases unmatched: 4. CDR3 loop: CASSGTSGGPNEQFF. The CDR3 DNA is TGCGCCAGCAGTGGGACTAGCGGGGGCCCTAATGAGCAGTTCTTC.

The gene calls are TRBV19 and TRBJ1-1; D remains ambiguous. Trimming stripped 4 bases from V and 4 bases from J, with 4 bases between. Germline-derived CDR1 and CDR2 are LNHDA and SQIVND (reference sequence). This CDR3 comprises 11 residues. CDR3 sequence reads: CASSTGTEAFF. In nucleotides, the CDR3 is TGTGCCAGTAGTACTGGCACTGAAGCTTTCTTT.

The V and J genes are TRBV5-6 and TRBJ2-7; TRBD2 matches 15 bases. Per germline, CDR1 SGHDT and CDR2 YYEEEE. With V trimmed by 4 bases and J by 5 bases, 10 bases remained unmatched. The CDR3 has 17 residues. The CDR3 loop is CASSAPGLAGGLHEQYF. CDR3 nucleotides: TGTGCCAGCAGCGCGCCGGGACTAGCGGGGGGCCTGCACGAGCAGTACTTC.

CDR3 bases: TGTGCCACCAGCAGTCCCCCCGGCTCCACAGATACGCAGTATTTT. Translating it yields CATSSPPGSTDTQYF. The chain has TRBV15 and TRBJ2-3; unclear D gene. The length of the CDR3 is 15 residues. In germline, CDR1 is LNHNV, CDR2 YYDKDF (reference sequence). Trimming cost V 3 bases and J 2 bases, with 12 bases left between them.

The V and J genes are TRBV4-2 and TRBJ1-2, with TRBD1 identical over 7 bases. The CDR3 length is 15 residues. Trimming took 0 bases from V and 4 from J; bases not matched to a gene: 5. CDR1 LGHNA and CDR2 YNFKEQ come from the germline V gene. The CDR3 sequence: CASSQDQGVPYGYTF. The CDR3 coding sequence is TGTGCCAGCAGCCAAGATCAGGGGGTCCCCTATGGCTACACCTTC.

The J gene is TRBJ1-2, the V gene TRBV28, with D possibly matching TRBD1 (6 bases). The CDR3 runs to 16 residues. The germline V gene encodes CDR1 MDHEN and CDR2 SYDVKM. The germline V and J ends were trimmed by 5 bases and 3 bases, with 19 bases remaining between them. The DNA for the CDR3 is TGTGCCAGCAGTACCCCGGGCAGGGGAGTCGACTATGGCTACACCTTC. The encoded protein is CASSTPGRGVDYGYTF.

V and J are TRBV7-2 and TRBJ2-3; 7 nucleotides align to TRBD2. Losses at the gene ends were 0 bases for V and 2 bases for J; bases not matched to a gene: 8. From germline, CDR1 is SGHTA and CDR2 FQGNSA. The CDR3 is made up of 17 amino acids. CDR3 in amino acids: CASSLAQRGFITDTQYF. In nucleotides, the CDR3 is TGTGCCAGCAGCTTAGCGCAGCGGGGCTTCATCACAGATACGCAGTATTTT.

J is TRBJ1-2 and V is TRBV2, with a weak D call TRBD1 (6 bases). Trimming removed 6 bases at V and 13 bases at J, with 15 bases between. CDR1 and CDR2 (germline): SNHLY, FYNNEI. The CDR3 consists of 11 residues. CDR3 protein: CASRGAGPRTF. CDR3 nucleotide sequence: TGTGCCAGCAGGGGGGCAGGACCGCGCACCTTC. Combining the CDR3 with reference TRBV2 and TRBJ1-2 gives the whole variable domain EPEVTQTPSHQVTQMGQEVILRCVPISNHLYFYWYRQILGQKVEFLVSFYNNEISEKSEIFDDQFSVERPDGSNFTLKIRSTKLEDSAMYFCASRGAGPRTFGSGTRLTVV.

About this clone itself: Distinct nucleotide sequences in the sample also encode this CDR3. The rearrangement joins TRBV5-6 to TRBJ1-6; D is ambiguous. V dropped 0 bases and J dropped 7 bases, with 5 bases sitting between them. The germline CDR1 and CDR2 sequences are SGHDT and YYEEEE. CDR3 length: 13 residues. The CDR3: CASSLGVNSPLHF. Here the CDR3 DNA reads TGTGCCAGCAGCTTGGGGGTGAATTCACCCCTCCACTTT.

This sequence joins TRBV19 and TRBJ1-1; D is undetermined. The germline CDR1 and CDR2 sequences are LNHDA and SQIVND (reference sequence). The CDR3 is 14 amino acids. V was clipped by 6 bases and J by 12 bases, with 23 bases between them. CDR3 bases: TGTGCCAGTAGCGACCATGCTGGACGGAAGGCGTCTTTCTTT. As protein: CASSDHAGRKASFF.

The chain links TRBV7-9 to TRBJ2-5, with D maybe TRBD2 (6 bases). The J call may be wrong; the DNA end is better matched by TRBJ2-7. The CDR3 is 14 amino acids. Per the germline V gene, CDR1 is SEHNR and CDR2 is FQNEAQ (reference sequence). The CDR3 loop reads CASSPGDQHYEQYF. CDR3 bases: TGTGCCAGCTCACCGGGGGACCAACACTACGAGCAGTACTTC.

Only one count was recorded for this clone. V is TRBV30 and J is TRBJ1-2, with a weak D call TRBD1 (6 bases). V was clipped by 8 bases and J by 4 bases, with 23 bases between them. Per germline, CDR1 GTSNPN and CDR2 SVGIG (reference sequence). This CDR3 has 15 residues. CDR3 protein: CAPPRSRGGVYGYTF. Written as DNA, the CDR3 is TGTGCCCCCCCAAGAAGCAGGGGAGGAGTCTATGGCTACACCTTC.

The J gene is TRBJ2-1, the V gene TRBV29-1; the D is unclear. Germline lookup yields CDR1 SQVTM and CDR2 ANQGSEA. The CDR3 runs to 12 residues. V shed 0 bases and J shed 9 bases, with 9 bases lying between them. In DNA form, the CDR3 reads TGCAGCGTTGAAGATCACCGGGTTGAGCAGTTCTTC. Its translation is CSVEDHRVEQFF.

The chain links TRBV18 to TRBJ2-2; unclear D gene. Germline V gene data show CDR1 as KGHSH and CDR2 as LQKENI. The length of the CDR3 is 12 residues. V was pared by 5 bases and J by 2 bases, with 3 bases between. CDR3 DNA: TGTGCCAGCTCAGACAACACCGGGGAGCTGTTTTTT. Protein product: CASSDNTGELFF.

This clone was counted a single time. This chain uses TRBV9 with TRBJ1-5, with D unclear. Per the germline V gene, CDR1 is SGDLS and CDR2 is YYNGEE. This CDR3 contains 13 residues. V gave up 3 bases and J gave up 3 bases, with 7 bases separating them. CDR3 amino acids: CASSARVNQPQHF. Here the CDR3 DNA reads TGTGCCAGCAGCGCCAGAGTCAATCAGCCCCAGCATTTT.

The gene calls are TRBV30 and TRBJ1-2, with D possibly TRBD1 on 5 matching bases. The CDR3 runs 14 residues. From germline, CDR1 is GTSNPN and CDR2 SVGIG (reference sequence). Between the trimmed V and J ends, which lost 3 bases and 0 bases, there was a span of 11 bases. Here the CDR3 reads CAWRRDGPNYGYTF. The CDR3 nucleotides read TGTGCCTGGAGGCGGGACGGCCCTAACTATGGCTACACCTTC.

The chain joins TRBV28 to TRBJ2-5; the D call may be TRBD1 or TRBD2 (7 bases each). This CDR3 is built from 15 residues. The germline gives CDR1 MDHEN, CDR2 SYDVKM. Trimming took 7 bases from V and 5 from J, leaving 20 bases between them. CDR3 DNA sequence: TGTGCCAGCACACGGGGGGAGGGGGCGCTTGAGACCCAGTACTTC. Translation gives CASTRGEGALETQYF.

This chain uses TRBV6-5 with TRBJ2-7, with TRBD1 as a possible D gene (5 bases). V lost 6 bases and J 6 bases, leaving 15 bases between the germline ends. The CDR3 has 13 residues. Germline CDR1 reads MNHEY; CDR2 reads SVGAGI. The CDR3 region has the DNA TGTGCCAGCAGACTGGCAGGGTCAGGCGAGCAGTACTTC. Amino acid sequence: CASRLAGSGEQYF.

This chain joins TRBV7-6 and TRBJ1-2; 9 bases match TRBD1. The CDR3 has 14 residues. V lost 1 base and J lost 8; bases outside the gene matches: 5. Germline CDR1 and CDR2: SGHVS and FNYEAQ. The CDR3 region is CASSLGTGAEGYTF. As DNA, the CDR3 is TGTGCCAGCAGCTTAGGGACAGGGGCGGAAGGCTACACCTTC. Full variable domain (remainder filled in from reference TRBV7-6 and TRBJ1-2): GAGVSQSPRYKVTKRGQDVALRCDPISGHVSLYWYRQALGQGPEFLTYFNYEAQQDKSGLPNDRFSAERPEGSISTLTIQRTEQRDSAMYRCASSLGTGAEGYTFGSGTRLTVV.

The chain uses TRBV18 and TRBJ2-5; maybe TRBD1 (7 bases). V gave up 0 bases and J gave up 5 bases, with 10 bases separating them. From germline, CDR1 is KGHSH and CDR2 LQKENI. The CDR3 length is 14 residues. The DNA of the CDR3 is TGTGCCAGCTCACCACCGACAGGGAGGGAGACCCAGTACTTC. Amino acid sequence: CASSPPTGRETQYF.

This clone occurred a few times. J is TRBJ1-1 and V is TRBV19, with a weak D call TRBD1 (6 bases). V dropped 7 bases and J dropped 6 bases, with 21 bases sitting between them. Germline loops: CDR1 LNHDA, CDR2 SQIVND (reference sequence). This CDR3 region has 15 residues. The CDR3 DNA reads TGTGCCAGTAACCCTCTGAGGGGGGCGCAGGCTGAAGCTTTCTTT. This gives the protein CASNPLRGAQAEAFF.